This T cell receptor beta chain was identified during a study of T cells in Graves' hyperthyroidism and ophthalmopathy. TCR beta CDR3 sequences were amplified from RNA transcripts. The HTBI primer set served for first-round RT-PCR of the TCR CDR3. TCRdb recomputed calls from the multiplex PCR reads with MiXCR, one row per CDR3 protein. Among approximately 420,000 distinct CDR3 sequences listed, approximately 15% were seen once. The CDR3 has 12 amino acids. The germline gives CDR1 LGHDT, CDR2 YNNKEL (reference sequence). Trimming removed 3 bases at V and 7 bases at J, with 10 bases between. This clonotype was detected ten times or more.

The V call is TRBV3-1, the J call TRBJ2-7, with TRBD1 as a possible D gene (5 bases). The sequencing input was blood. The receptor was derived from a woman aged 25 to 39 with Graves' hyperthyroidism. In DNA form, the CDR3 reads TGTGCCAGCAGCCAGACAGATTGGGAGCAGTACTTC. It is translated as CASSQTDWEQYF.